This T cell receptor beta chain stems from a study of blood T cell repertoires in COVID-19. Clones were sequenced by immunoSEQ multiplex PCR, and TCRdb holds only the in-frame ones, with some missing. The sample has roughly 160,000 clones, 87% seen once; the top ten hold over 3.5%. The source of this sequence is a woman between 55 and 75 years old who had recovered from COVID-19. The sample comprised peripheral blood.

The DNA of the CDR3 is TGTGCCAGCAGCTTATACCCAGACAGGCTTTATCAGCCCCAGCATTTT. It translates to CASSLYPDRLYQPQHF. The chain has TRBV7-2 and TRBJ1-5; the D gene is possibly TRBD1 (6 bases). V was pared by 2 bases and J by 5 bases, with 16 bases between. The germline V gene encodes CDR1 SGHTA and CDR2 FQGNSA. The CDR3 totals 16 residues.